This TCR beta chain was documented in a study of blood T cell repertoires in COVID-19. The wider study: Sites across the United States, Italy and Spain contributed samples from acute and convalescent COVID-19. T cells, B-cell-depleted T cells, or PBMCs supplied cDNA or gDNA.

V was clipped by 4 bases and J by 3 bases; unmatched bases: 5. This CDR3 contains 14 residues. From germline, CDR1 is MGHRA and CDR2 YSYEKL. Original handling: Amplification of reference gene primers was used by the study to estimate nucleated cell counts. Libraries were prepared by immunoSEQ multiplex PCR; TCRdb keeps only in-frame clonotypes and omits some of them. Clonal size and the V and J genes are those of that table, whereas D and trimming came from the DNA. The data hold around 440,000 clones, with about 91% observed a single time. The specimen was peripheral blood. This chain connects TRBV4-1 to TRBJ1-2, with 7 bases that match TRBD1. The sequence derives from a woman between 45 and 65 years old with COVID-19, enrolled during active disease. CDR3 coding DNA: TGCGCCAGCAGCCTGACAGGGAAGGACTATGGCTACACCTTC. This gives the protein CASSLTGKDYGYTF.